These 25 T cell receptor beta chains share one sample of origin, sequenced in a study of blood T cells in healthy people across ages. Primers used in a second PCR of about 7 to 12 cycles were a sample-barcoded 5' primer and a J-beta primer mix. TCRdb reprocessed the 5' RACE reads via MiXCR and lists one record per CDR3 protein. The table lists about 1.5 million distinct CDR3 sequences, approximately 43% of them singletons, with roughly 3.7% in the top ten. The sample was blood. The receptors were sampled from a woman aged 18-29 years in good health.

The chain couples TRBV9 to TRBJ2-3; a weak D match, TRBD2 (6 bases). V was cut by 4 bases and J by 2 bases, with 14 bases left in between. The germline V gene has CDR1 SGDLS and CDR2 YYNGEE. The CDR3 consists of 15 residues. CDR3 bases: TGTGCCAGCAGCCCCCCGGCGGGGAACACAGATACGCAGTATTTT. Translated: CASSPPAGNTDTQYF.

The chain carries TRBV6-2 or TRBV6-3 and TRBJ2-3, with D tentatively TRBD2 (6 bases). The V and J ends lost 11 bases and 2 bases respectively, with 20 bases between them. Per germline, CDR1 MNHEY and CDR2 SVGEGT. The CDR3 has 15 residues. The CDR3: CAVRTGTSLTDTQYF. In DNA form, the CDR3 reads TGTGCCGTAAGAACCGGGACTTCCCTCACAGATACGCAGTATTTT.

This clonotype came up a few times. The chain carries TRBV12-3 or TRBV12-4 and TRBJ2-1; D perhaps matches TRBD2 (6 bases). The V and J ends lost 6 bases and 14 bases respectively, with 20 bases between them. The length of the CDR3 is 13 residues. CDR3: CASRKVGGPTKFF. DNA for the CDR3: TGTGCCAGCAGGAAGGTTGGAGGGCCCACGAAGTTCTTC.

This clonotype was seen a handful of times. The rearrangement uses TRBV20-1 and TRBJ2-1; 10 bases are shared with TRBD2. The CDR3 totals 14 residues. With 6 bases clipped from V and 6 bases from J, the junction kept 8 bases outside the gene matches. The germline V gene has CDR1 DFQATT and CDR2 SNEGSKA (reference sequence). The CDR3 DNA sequence: TGCAGTGCAGCCCACAGCGGGAGGGTCAATGAGCAGTTCTTC. Translated: CSAAHSGRVNEQFF.

This clonotype was counted only a few times. V is TRBV6-6 and J is TRBJ1-2, with D possibly being TRBD1 (5 bases). The germline gives CDR1 MNHNY, CDR2 SVGAGI (reference sequence). The CDR3 consists of 14 residues. The V gene lost 7 bases and the J gene lost 2 bases, with 14 bases spanning the gap. The CDR3 bases are TGTGCCAGCACATGGCAGGGCCAGAACTATGGCTACACCTTC. It specifies CASTWQGQNYGYTF.

The chain couples TRBV4-3 to TRBJ2-7; TRBD2 agrees at 12 bases. Trimming removed 2 bases from V and 7 bases from J; junction bases left unmatched: 9. Germline CDR1 is LGHNA and CDR2 is YSLEER. The CDR3 is 16 amino acids. The CDR3 DNA reads as TGCGCCAGCAGCCAACCTCTAGCGGGAGGGGATAATGAGCAGTACTTC. It encodes CASSQPLAGGDNEQYF.

This sequence joins TRBV19 and TRBJ1-5; 10 nucleotides match TRBD1. CDR3 length: 16 amino acids. Germline CDR1 LNHDA, CDR2 SQIVND (reference sequence). V shed 5 bases, J shed 1 base, and the junction held 5 bases outside the gene matches. This chain's CDR3 is CASSDRGLRSNQPQHF. The CDR3 DNA reads as TGTGCCAGTAGTGACAGGGGGCTAAGAAGCAATCAGCCCCAGCATTTT.

The chain has TRBV5-1 and TRBJ2-1; D remains ambiguous. The V end was cut by 7 bases, the J end by 4 bases, with 18 bases between. This CDR3 region has 15 residues. The germline CDR1 and CDR2 sequences are SGHRS and YFSETQ. CDR3 nucleotide sequence: TGCGCCAGCGGTCCACGGGCCCCAAAGTACAATGAGCAGTTCTTC. This sequence encodes CASGPRAPKYNEQFF.

CDR3: CASSRGTGESNYGYTF. In DNA form, the CDR3 reads TGTGCCAGCAGTCGGGGGACAGGGGAGTCTAACTATGGCTACACCTTC. This chain connects TRBV2 to TRBJ1-2; 10 bases are a match to TRBD1. The CDR3 length is 16 residues. CDR1 is SNHLY and CDR2 is FYNNEI in the germline V gene. V lost 5 bases, J lost 0 bases, and 6 bases stayed unmatched.

This clonotype was picked up one time. The chain carries TRBV7-2 and TRBJ2-7; no definite D call. The CDR3 is 14 amino acids. CDR1 is SGHTA, CDR2 FQGNSA, per germline. Between the trimmed V and J ends, which lost 2 bases and 7 bases, there was a span of 15 bases. The CDR3 DNA follows: TGTGCCAGCAGCTTAAGCCCCGGACCCCATGAGCAGTACTTC. Amino acid sequence: CASSLSPGPHEQYF.

The V call is TRBV10-3, the J call TRBJ1-1, with no clear D. The germline V gene encodes CDR1 ENHRY and CDR2 SYGVKD. This CDR3 is 11 amino acids long. Trimming shortened V by 3 bases and J by 10 bases, and 9 bases separated the two germline ends. The chain's CDR3 is CAISDPDGAFF. The CDR3, as DNA: TGTGCCATCAGTGATCCCGATGGAGCTTTCTTT.

This clonotype was seen more than once but under ten times. This chain links TRBV2 with TRBJ2-1, with D possibly matching TRBD2 (6 bases). The CDR3 is 14 amino acids. V shed 7 bases and J shed 7 bases, with 17 bases lying between them. The V gene's germline CDR1 is SNHLY and CDR2 FYNNEI. The CDR3: CASILQTSSNEQFF. CDR3 nucleotides: TGTGCCAGCATTCTACAGACTAGTTCGAATGAGCAGTTCTTC.

This chain joins TRBV20-1 and TRBJ1-2; perhaps TRBD1 as D (5 bases). The CDR3 has 12 amino acids. Germline V gives CDR1 DFQATT, CDR2 SNEGSKA (reference sequence). V lost 6 bases to trimming and J lost 4 bases, with 12 bases between them. CDR3 protein: CSAPDSVYGYTF. In DNA, the CDR3 is TGCAGTGCCCCAGACAGTGTCTATGGCTACACCTTC.

This rearrangement joins TRBV5-6 to TRBJ2-6; D is unresolved. CDR3 size: 17 residues. The V gene's germline CDR1 is SGHDT and CDR2 YYEEEE. V was trimmed by 1 base and J by 0 bases, leaving 11 bases between them. The CDR3, as DNA: TGTGCCAGCAGCTTGTGGGTCCGCAGCTCTGGGGCCAACGTCCTGACTTTC. This encodes CASSLWVRSSGANVLTF.

There are many counts of this clonotype. V and J are TRBV20-1 and TRBJ2-3; the D is unclear. Trimming left V 1 base short and J 2 bases short, with 7 bases between. The V gene's germline CDR1 is DFQATT and CDR2 SNEGSKA (reference sequence). The CDR3 spans 13 residues. The CDR3 sequence is CSARVQITDTQYF. CDR3 in DNA: TGCAGTGCTAGAGTTCAGATCACAGATACGCAGTATTTT.

This clonotype appeared once. J is TRBJ1-4 and V is TRBV5-1; D call uncertain. This CDR3 contains 15 residues. CDR1 is SGHRS, CDR2 YFSETQ, per germline. The V end was cut by 3 bases, the J end by 0 bases, with 9 bases between. The DNA for the CDR3 is TGCGCCAGCAGCTGGTTTGGTTCAACTAATGAAAAACTGTTTTTT. This codes for CASSWFGSTNEKLFF. Full variable domain (missing parts from reference TRBV5-1 and TRBJ1-4): KAGVTQTPRYLIKTRGQQVTLSCSPISGHRSVSWYQQTPGQGLQFLFEYFSETQRNKGNFPGRFSGRQFSNSRSEMNVSTLELGDSALYLCASSWFGSTNEKLFFGSGTQLSVL.

This clonotype came up a few times. The chain uses TRBV19 and TRBJ2-7; the D gene is possibly TRBD2 (6 bases). The length of the CDR3 is 13 residues. V was cut by 5 bases and J by 5 bases, with 13 bases left in between. The germline gives CDR1 LNHDA, CDR2 SQIVND (reference sequence). CDR3 nucleotides: TGTGCCAGTAGTGCCCGACTAGACAACGAGCAGTACTTC. Amino acid sequence: CASSARLDNEQYF.

The V gene is TRBV7-6, the J gene TRBJ1-5, with D hard to call. Trimming cost V 5 bases and J 0 bases, with 11 bases left between them. Germline V gene data show CDR1 as SGHVS and CDR2 as FNYEAQ. The CDR3 spans 15 residues. In nucleotides, the CDR3 is TGTGCCAGCAGCCCGAGCATGAATAGCAATCAGCCCCAGCATTTT. Amino acid sequence: CASSPSMNSNQPQHF.

This rearrangement joins TRBV29-1 to TRBJ2-1; TRBD2 matches at 7 bases. Per the germline V gene, CDR1 is SQVTM and CDR2 is ANQGSEA. The CDR3 spans 16 residues. J gave up 1 base and V 3 bases, and 9 bases lay outside the gene matches. This CDR3 reads CSVDSLADSSYNEQFF. CDR3 nucleotides: TGCAGCGTTGATTCCCTAGCGGATTCTTCCTACAATGAGCAGTTCTTC.

V gene TRBV5-1 combines with J gene TRBJ1-5; 11 positions match TRBD1. The germline CDR1 and CDR2 sequences are SGHRS and YFSETQ. V lost 4 bases, J lost 3 bases, and 6 bases stayed unmatched. The CDR3 has 16 amino acids. CDR3 region: CASSPGTGGHNQPQHF. CDR3 nucleotides: TGCGCCAGCAGCCCGGGGACAGGGGGACACAATCAGCCCCAGCATTTT. Combining the CDR3 with reference TRBV5-1 and TRBJ1-5 gives the whole variable domain KAGVTQTPRYLIKTRGQQVTLSCSPISGHRSVSWYQQTPGQGLQFLFEYFSETQRNKGNFPGRFSGRQFSNSRSEMNVSTLELGDSALYLCASSPGTGGHNQPQHFGDGTRLSIL.

This clonotype was found a few times. The rearrangement links TRBV4-3 to TRBJ2-5; D gene ambiguous. V lost 0 bases, J lost 4 bases, and 12 bases lay in between. This CDR3 is built from 15 residues. The germline V gene has CDR1 LGHNA and CDR2 YSLEER. In DNA, the CDR3 is TGCGCCAGCAGCCAAGATTTTTTACTCGGAGAGACCCAGTACTTC. Its protein is CASSQDFLLGETQYF.

The J gene is TRBJ1-4, the V gene TRBV7-2; maybe TRBD1 (6 bases). Germline-derived CDR1 and CDR2 are SGHTA and FQGNSA. CDR3 length: 15 residues. Trimming stripped 5 bases from V and 8 bases from J, with 18 bases between. Here the CDR3 DNA reads TGTGCCAGCAGCCCAGGGACACCATCCCTCGAAAAACTGTTTTTT. Translated: CASSPGTPSLEKLFF.

V usage is TRBV29-1 and J usage is TRBJ2-6, with 7 bases lining up with TRBD1. Germline CDR1 reads SQVTM; CDR2 reads ANQGSEA. The CDR3 covers 16 residues. The V segment lost 7 bases and the J segment 0 bases; nucleotides outside the gene matches: 9. CDR3 protein: CSGEGQRSSGANVLTF. CDR3 DNA: TGCAGCGGCGAGGGACAGAGGTCCTCTGGGGCCAACGTCCTGACTTTC.

The V call is TRBV27, the J call TRBJ2-7; 9 nucleotides agree with TRBD1. The trim removed 5 bases at V and 2 bases at J, leaving 7 bases unmatched. CDR3 length: 15 residues. Germline CDR1 MNHEY, CDR2 SMNVEV (reference sequence). The CDR3 DNA reads TGTGCCAGCAGTGTTCTACAGGGGGCCGCCTACGAGCAGTACTTC. This sequence encodes CASSVLQGAAYEQYF.

This clonotype came up a few times. This chain connects TRBV15 to TRBJ2-1; D gene ambiguous. CDR1 and CDR2 (germline): LNHNV, YYDKDF (reference sequence). Deletions cut 3 bases from V and 5 bases from J, with 11 bases between. The CDR3 sequence is 14 residues long. CDR3: CATSSGERHNEQFF. CDR3 nucleotide sequence: TGTGCCACCAGCAGTGGAGAAAGGCACAATGAGCAGTTCTTC.